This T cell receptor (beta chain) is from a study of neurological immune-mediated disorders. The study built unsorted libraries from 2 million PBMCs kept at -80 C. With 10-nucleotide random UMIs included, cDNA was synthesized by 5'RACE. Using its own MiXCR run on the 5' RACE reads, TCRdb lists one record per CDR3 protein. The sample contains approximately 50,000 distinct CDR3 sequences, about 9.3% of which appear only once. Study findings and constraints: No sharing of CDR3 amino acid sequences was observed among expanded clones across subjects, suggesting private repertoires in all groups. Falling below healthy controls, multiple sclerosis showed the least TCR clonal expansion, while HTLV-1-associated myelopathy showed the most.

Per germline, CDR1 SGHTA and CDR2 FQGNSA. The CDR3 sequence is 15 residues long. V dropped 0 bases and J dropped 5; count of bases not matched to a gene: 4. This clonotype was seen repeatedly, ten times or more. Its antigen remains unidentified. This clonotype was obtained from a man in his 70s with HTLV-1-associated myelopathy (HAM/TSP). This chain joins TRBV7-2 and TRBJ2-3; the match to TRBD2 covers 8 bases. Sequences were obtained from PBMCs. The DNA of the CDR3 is TGTGCCAGCAGCTTAGCCCCGGGAGGGAGAGATACGCAGTATTTT. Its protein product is CASSLAPGGRDTQYF.